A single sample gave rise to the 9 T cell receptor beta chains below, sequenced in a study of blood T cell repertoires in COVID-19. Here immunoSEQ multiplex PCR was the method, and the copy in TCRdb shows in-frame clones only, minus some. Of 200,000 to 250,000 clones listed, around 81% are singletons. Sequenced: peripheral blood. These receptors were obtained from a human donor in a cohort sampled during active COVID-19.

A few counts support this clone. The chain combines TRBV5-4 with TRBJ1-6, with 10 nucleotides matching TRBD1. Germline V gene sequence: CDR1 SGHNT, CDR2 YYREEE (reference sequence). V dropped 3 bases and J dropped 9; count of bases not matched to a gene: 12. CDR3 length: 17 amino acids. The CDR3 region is CASSSTGGSGPISPLHF. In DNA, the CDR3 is TGTGCCAGCAGCTCGACAGGGGGCTCAGGCCCTATTTCACCCCTCCACTTT.

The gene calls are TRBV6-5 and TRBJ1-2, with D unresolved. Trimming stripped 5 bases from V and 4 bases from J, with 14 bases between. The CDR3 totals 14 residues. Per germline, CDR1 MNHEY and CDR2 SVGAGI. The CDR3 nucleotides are TGTGCCAGCAGTCGTCGGTCGTCCTTCTATGGCTACACCTTC. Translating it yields CASSRRSSFYGYTF.

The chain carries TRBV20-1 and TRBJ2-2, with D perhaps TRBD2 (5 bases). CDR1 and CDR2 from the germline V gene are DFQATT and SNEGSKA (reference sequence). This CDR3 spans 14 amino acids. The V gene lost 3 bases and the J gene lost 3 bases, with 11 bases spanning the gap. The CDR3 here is CSASLERYTGELFF. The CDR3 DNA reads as TGCAGTGCTAGTTTGGAGCGGTACACCGGGGAGCTGTTTTTT.

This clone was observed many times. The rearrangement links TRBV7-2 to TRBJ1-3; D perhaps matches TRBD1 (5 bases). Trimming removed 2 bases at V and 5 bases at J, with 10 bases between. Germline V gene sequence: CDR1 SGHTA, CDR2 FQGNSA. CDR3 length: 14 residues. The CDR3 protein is CASSLSRDRNTIYF. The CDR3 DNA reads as TGTGCCAGCAGCTTATCCAGGGATAGAAACACCATATATTTT. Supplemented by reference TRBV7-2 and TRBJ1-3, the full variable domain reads GAGVSQSPSNKVTEKGKDVELRCDPISGHTALYWYRQSLGQGLEFLIYFQGNSAPDKSGLPSDRFSAERTGGSVSTLTIQRTQQEDSAVYLCASSLSRDRNTIYFGEGSWLTVV.

CDR3 in amino acids: CASSDIGVEQYF. The CDR3 DNA is TGTGCCAGCAGTGACATCGGGGTCGAGCAGTACTTC. The J gene is TRBJ2-7, the V gene TRBV6-1, with D perhaps TRBD2 (5 bases). The CDR3 totals 12 residues. With 3 bases removed from V and 6 bases from J, the gap between germline ends came to 9 bases. CDR1 MNHNS and CDR2 SASEGT come from the germline V gene.

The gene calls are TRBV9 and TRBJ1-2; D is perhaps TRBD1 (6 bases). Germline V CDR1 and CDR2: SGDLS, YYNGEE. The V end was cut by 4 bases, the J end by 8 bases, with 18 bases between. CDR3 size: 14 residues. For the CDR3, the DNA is TGTGCCAGCAGCCCCTTGGTGGGGGCGCAGGGCTACACCTTC. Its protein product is CASSPLVGAQGYTF.

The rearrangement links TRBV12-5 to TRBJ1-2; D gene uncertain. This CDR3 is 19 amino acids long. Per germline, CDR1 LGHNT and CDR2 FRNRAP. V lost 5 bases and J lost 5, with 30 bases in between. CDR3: CASGTTNQIGIQRPYGYTF. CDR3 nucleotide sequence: TGTGCTAGTGGTACCACCAACCAAATCGGGATACAGAGGCCTTATGGCTACACCTTC.

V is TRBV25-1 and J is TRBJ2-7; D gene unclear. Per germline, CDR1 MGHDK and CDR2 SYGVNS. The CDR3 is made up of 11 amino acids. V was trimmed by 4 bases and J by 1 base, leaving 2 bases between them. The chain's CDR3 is CASSASYEQYF. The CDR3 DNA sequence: TGTGCCAGCAGTGCGTCCTACGAGCAGTACTTC.

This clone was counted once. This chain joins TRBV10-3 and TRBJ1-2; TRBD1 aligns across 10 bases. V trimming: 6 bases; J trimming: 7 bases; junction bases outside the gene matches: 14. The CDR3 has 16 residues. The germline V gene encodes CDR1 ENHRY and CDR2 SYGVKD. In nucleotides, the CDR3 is TGTGCCATCAGATCGGACAGGGGGTTAGGGCGTGGTGGCTACACCTTC. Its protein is CAIRSDRGLGRGGYTF.